One sample yielded the 19 T cell receptor beta chains listed below, sequenced in a study of blood T cell repertoires in COVID-19. Measured with immunoSEQ multiplex PCR; TCRdb has only the in-frame clones, and not every one. In the table there are about 480,000 clones, roughly 90% of which are singletons. Source material: PBMCs or T cells enriched from blood (not recorded which). Receptor source: a woman between 35 and 50 years old who had recovered from COVID-19.

This chain joins TRBV7-2 and TRBJ2-1, with 9 bases matching TRBD2. V lost 4 bases to trimming and J lost 5 bases; unmatched junction nucleotides: 15. This CDR3 spans 18 amino acids. Germline CDR1 SGHTA, CDR2 FQGNSA. The CDR3 protein is CASSSPMTSGGNNNEQFF. In DNA, the CDR3 is TGTGCCAGCAGCTCCCCGATGACTAGCGGAGGAAATAACAATGAGCAGTTCTTC.

V and J are TRBV5-5 and TRBJ1-2; D is undetermined. This CDR3 has 15 amino acids. Germline CDR1 and CDR2: SGHKS and YYEKEE (reference sequence). The germline V and J ends were trimmed by 3 bases and 6 bases, with 18 bases remaining between them. CDR3 region: CASSSGPLNRNGYTF. The DNA for the CDR3 is TGTGCCAGCAGCTCAGGCCCCCTTAATCGTAATGGCTACACCTTC.

The chain has TRBV25-1 and TRBJ2-5; the D gene is possibly TRBD2 (6 bases). CDR1 and CDR2 (germline): MGHDK, SYGVNS. The germline V and J ends were trimmed by 5 bases and 4 bases, with 14 bases remaining between them. The CDR3 contains 14 residues. The CDR3 is CASSRRGGGETQYF. The CDR3 DNA follows: TGTGCCAGCAGTCGGCGGGGAGGCGGAGAGACCCAGTACTTC.

The chain couples TRBV14 to TRBJ1-4; D call uncertain. This CDR3 contains 14 residues. CDR1 is SGHDN and CDR2 is FVKESK in the germline V gene. The ends were cut back, 3 bases at V and 6 bases at J, with 11 bases in the middle. CDR3 nucleotides: TGTGCCAGCAGCCACTCAGGCCATGATGAAAAACTGTTTTTT. Translated, it gives CASSHSGHDEKLFF. Filled out from reference TRBV14 and TRBJ1-4, the complete variable domain reads EAGVTQFPSHSVIEKGQTVTLRCDPISGHDNLYWYRRVMGKEIKFLLHFVKESKQDESGMPNNRFLAERTGGTYSTLKVQPAELEDSGVYFCASSHSGHDEKLFFGSGTQLSVL.

The V gene is TRBV6-5, the J gene TRBJ2-7; D may be TRBD2 (6 bases). The CDR3 covers 13 residues. The V gene's germline CDR1 is MNHEY and CDR2 SVGAGI. V lost 0 bases and J 6 bases, leaving 9 bases between the germline ends. The CDR3 protein is CASSYSGGGEQYF. DNA of the CDR3: TGTGCCAGCAGTTACTCGGGGGGAGGCGAGCAGTACTTC.

This clone was recorded only once. The rearrangement uses TRBV29-1 and TRBJ2-7; a possible D gene is TRBD2 (6 bases). This CDR3 comprises 14 residues. Germline CDR1 reads SQVTM; CDR2 reads ANQGSEA. The V end lost 5 bases, the J end lost 4 bases, and 18 bases lay between the germline ends. The CDR3 here is CSVQKGVGGYEQYF. The CDR3 DNA sequence: TGCAGCGTTCAAAAAGGGGTCGGGGGATACGAGCAGTACTTC.

This clone has only one observation. The gene calls are TRBV28 and TRBJ1-2, with TRBD1 identical over 8 bases. Trimming took 6 bases from V and 7 from J; bases not matched to a gene: 16. Germline CDR1 MDHEN, CDR2 SYDVKM. The CDR3 is 16 amino acids. CDR3 protein: CASSPPAGGVNAGYTF. The CDR3 DNA reads TGTGCCAGCAGCCCCCCCGCAGGGGGCGTGAATGCTGGCTACACCTTC.

This clone came up once. The V gene is TRBV29-1, the J gene TRBJ2-7; D remains ambiguous. Germline V gene lookup returns CDR1 SQVTM and CDR2 ANQGSEA. The germline V and J ends were trimmed by 3 bases and 5 bases, with 8 bases remaining between them. The CDR3 has 11 amino acids. Here the CDR3 DNA reads TGCAGCGTTGACGACACCCACGAGCAGTACTTC. Residues: CSVDDTHEQYF.

V usage is TRBV11-3 and J usage is TRBJ1-1, with 9 bases aligning to TRBD1. Germline V gene sequence: CDR1 SGHNT, CDR2 YENEEA. The V gene end was trimmed by 5 bases and the J gene end by 4 bases; junction bases not matched to a gene: 8. There are 15 residues in the CDR3. CDR3 sequence: CASSPTPDRGTEAFF. CDR3 coding DNA: TGTGCCAGCAGCCCTACCCCGGACAGGGGCACTGAAGCTTTCTTT. The whole variable domain, remainder taken from reference TRBV11-3 and TRBJ1-1, is EAGVVQSPRYKIIEKKQPVAFWCNPISGHNTLYWYLQNLGQGPELLIRYENEEAVDDSQLPKDRFSAERLKGVDSTLKIQPAELGDSAVYLCASSPTPDRGTEAFFGQGTRLTVV.

The chain links TRBV7-9 to TRBJ1-1; 7 bases line up with TRBD1. This CDR3 spans 14 amino acids. Per germline, CDR1 SEHNR and CDR2 FQNEAQ (reference sequence). V dropped 5 bases and J dropped 5; count of bases not matched to a gene: 8. CDR3 coding DNA: TGTGCCAGCAGCCCCAGGGGGGCGGGGACTGAAGCTTTCTTT. It is translated as CASSPRGAGTEAFF. The full variable domain, completed using reference TRBV7-9 and TRBJ1-1, is DTGVSQNPRHKITKRGQNVTFRCDPISEHNRLYWYRQTLGQGPEFLTYFQNEAQLEKSRLLSDRFSAERPKGSFSTLEIQRTEQGDSAMYLCASSPRGAGTEAFFGQGTRLTVV.

The chain is built from TRBV7-7 and TRBJ2-3; weak D call: TRBD2 (5 bases). V lost 2 bases and J 5 bases, leaving 8 bases between the germline ends. This CDR3 has 13 amino acids. In germline, CDR1 is SSHAT, CDR2 FNYEAQ (reference sequence). The CDR3 region is CASSLLARDTQYF. CDR3 in DNA: TGTGCCAGCAGCTTACTAGCTAGAGATACGCAGTATTTT.

The chain employs TRBV27 and TRBJ1-1; D is unresolved. CDR1 is MNHEY, CDR2 SMNVEV, per germline (reference sequence). Deletions cut 4 bases from V and 1 base from J, with 10 bases between. The CDR3 runs 14 residues. The CDR3 is CASSSGATNTEAFF. CDR3 nucleotide sequence: TGTGCCAGCAGTTCAGGCGCCACGAACACTGAAGCTTTCTTT.

The chain is built from TRBV10-3 and TRBJ1-6; D is possibly TRBD1 (5 bases). Trimming stripped 11 bases from V and 10 bases from J, with 18 bases between. This CDR3 has 13 residues. Germline V gene sequence: CDR1 ENHRY, CDR2 SYGVKD. The DNA of the CDR3 is TGTGCCGTAGCGGGGGGGAGGGAATCACCCCTCCACTTT. It encodes CAVAGGRESPLHF.

This clone was seen once. The rearrangement uses TRBV28 and TRBJ2-2, with D uncertain. The V gene's germline CDR1 is MDHEN and CDR2 SYDVKM. The CDR3 contains 16 residues. V was trimmed by 4 bases and J by 2 bases, leaving 14 bases between them. Here the CDR3 reads CASSSSYARNTGELFF. CDR3 coding DNA: TGTGCCAGCAGTTCCTCATACGCTAGAAACACCGGGGAGCTGTTTTTT.

CDR3 in amino acids: CASSSDREDEETQYF. The CDR3 DNA reads as TGTGCCAGCAGTTCGGACAGGGAGGATGAAGAGACCCAGTACTTC. V usage is TRBV7-2 and J usage is TRBJ2-5; 8 nucleotides agree with TRBD1. Germline CDR1 SGHTA, CDR2 FQGNSA. J lost 3 bases, V lost 6 bases, and 9 bases had no gene match. The CDR3 consists of 15 residues.

The rearrangement links TRBV6-5 to TRBJ1-2; D is uncertain. V lost 2 bases to trimming and J lost 7 bases, with 11 bases between them. CDR3 length: 13 residues. Germline V gene lookup returns CDR1 MNHEY and CDR2 SVGAGI. As DNA, the CDR3 is TGTGCCAGCAGTTACGTCGGGTCAAGTGGCTACACCTTC. This gives the protein CASSYVGSSGYTF.

The rearrangement uses TRBV2 and TRBJ1-5; D not resolved. Trimming removed 5 bases at V and 5 bases at J, with 13 bases between. From germline, CDR1 is SNHLY and CDR2 FYNNEI. The CDR3 extends over 14 amino acids. CDR3 DNA: TGTGCCAGCAGTTCAGACAAGACATATCAGCCCCAGCATTTT. Its translation is CASSSDKTYQPQHF.

J is TRBJ1-6 and V is TRBV21-1; TRBD1 was called by the table and not checked on the DNA. TRBV21-1 is listed as a pseudogene. This CDR3 comprises 17 residues. The CDR3 loop is CASSNRGTGGRDSPLHF. CDR3 in DNA: TGTGCCAGCAGCAATAGAGGGACAGGGGGCAGGGATTCACCCCTCCACTTT.

V is TRBV4-1 and J is TRBJ1-5; the match to TRBD1 covers 11 bases. V was pared by 0 bases and J by 4 bases, with 2 bases of the junction left unmatched. CDR1 and CDR2 (germline): MGHRA, YSYEKL. CDR3 length equals 16 residues. The CDR3 sequence: CASSQEGTGGNQPQHF. The CDR3 bases are TGCGCCAGCAGCCAAGAAGGGACAGGGGGAAATCAGCCCCAGCATTTT.